Listed here are 15 T cell receptor beta chains from one sample, sequenced in a study of cytomegalovirus exposure and HLA in healthy donors. The study ran its PCR with 60 Vbeta and 13 Jbeta primers. Libraries were prepared by immunoSEQ multiplex PCR; TCRdb keeps only in-frame clonotypes and omits some of them. The table lists about 220,000 clones, more than 60% of them singletons. Material: PBMCs. Receptor source: a woman in her 30s in good health and CMV-seronegative.

The rearrangement uses TRBV7-2 and TRBJ1-1, with D possibly matching TRBD1 (5 bases). Per germline, CDR1 SGHTA and CDR2 FQGNSA. The germline V and J ends were trimmed by 4 bases and 2 bases, with 8 bases remaining between them. This CDR3 region has 13 residues. As DNA, the CDR3 is TGTGCCAGCAGCTCGACAGTTAACACTGAAGCTTTCTTT. Translated, it gives CASSSTVNTEAFF.

This clone was observed a few times. The chain couples TRBV5-1 to TRBJ1-4; D gene unclear. CDR1 and CDR2 from the germline V gene are SGHRS and YFSETQ. The CDR3 spans 15 residues. The germline V and J ends were trimmed by 4 bases and 8 bases, with 18 bases remaining between them. The DNA of the CDR3 is TGCGCCAGCAGCCGAGATATGGACCGGGGAGAAAAACTGTTTTTT. This translates into CASSRDMDRGEKLFF. Full variable domain (missing parts from reference TRBV5-1 and TRBJ1-4): KAGVTQTPRYLIKTRGQQVTLSCSPISGHRSVSWYQQTPGQGLQFLFEYFSETQRNKGNFPGRFSGRQFSNSRSEMNVSTLELGDSALYLCASSRDMDRGEKLFFGSGTQLSVL.

This clone was found many times. The chain couples TRBV4-1 to TRBJ1-1; 10 positions agree with TRBD1. The length of the CDR3 is 15 residues. The germline V gene has CDR1 MGHRA and CDR2 YSYEKL. J gave up 1 base and V 2 bases, and 1 base lay outside the gene matches. CDR3 amino acids: CASSQRQGANTEAFF. For the CDR3, the DNA is TGCGCCAGCAGCCAAAGACAGGGGGCGAACACTGAAGCTTTCTTT.

The chain carries TRBV28 and TRBJ1-2; 7 bases agree with TRBD1. In germline, CDR1 is MDHEN, CDR2 SYDVKM. V shed 6 bases, J shed 4 bases, and the junction held 2 bases outside the gene matches. The CDR3 runs to 12 residues. CDR3 amino acids: CASSPGGYGYTF. DNA for the CDR3: TGTGCCAGCAGCCCAGGGGGCTATGGCTACACCTTC.

The genes are TRBV5-5 and TRBJ2-7; D call uncertain. Trimming pared 1 base from V and 0 bases from J, leaving 11 bases between. The CDR3 totals 15 residues. The germline V gene encodes CDR1 SGHKS and CDR2 YYEKEE (reference sequence). The CDR3 protein is CASSLYLASSYEQYF. The CDR3 DNA reads TGTGCCAGCAGCTTGTATCTGGCCAGCTCCTACGAGCAGTACTTC.

J is TRBJ1-1 and V is TRBV9; D ambiguous. This CDR3 has 12 residues. Germline V gene lookup returns CDR1 SGDLS and CDR2 YYNGEE. V dropped 2 bases and J dropped 7 bases, with 9 bases sitting between them. The CDR3 region has the DNA TGTGCCAGCAGCGTTCTAGGAGGTGAAGCTTTCTTT. Its translation: CASSVLGGEAFF.

This clone was counted once. This sequence joins TRBV30 and TRBJ2-2, with TRBD1 as a possible D gene (6 bases). The DNA end is a closer match to TRBJ1-1, so the J assignment may be wrong. The CDR3 sequence is 12 residues long. Looked up from germline, CDR1 is GTSNPN and CDR2 is SVGIG (reference sequence). The CDR3 region is CAWNQGTTEAFF. CDR3 coding DNA: TGTGCCTGGAATCAGGGGACGACTGAAGCTTTCTTT.

The chain uses TRBV7-2 and TRBJ2-3; 10 bases line up with TRBD2. The length of the CDR3 is 15 residues. Unmatched junction bases numbered 3, after V lost 5 bases and J lost 1 base. CDR1 and CDR2 (germline): SGHTA, FQGNSA. CDR3 in amino acids: CASSVLAGGTDTQYF. CDR3 in DNA: TGTGCCAGCAGCGTCCTAGCGGGGGGCACAGATACGCAGTATTTT.

The chain is built from TRBV9 and TRBJ2-2, with TRBD1 matching 8 bases. The CDR3 covers 17 residues. Trimming cost V 4 bases and J 2 bases; bases outside gene matches: 10. Per the germline V gene, CDR1 is SGDLS and CDR2 is YYNGEE. The CDR3 region is CASSKRGQASNTGELFF. The CDR3 DNA follows: TGTGCCAGCAGCAAGAGGGGACAGGCCTCTAACACCGGGGAGCTGTTTTTT. Filled out from reference TRBV9 and TRBJ2-2, the complete variable domain reads DSGVTQTPKHLITATGQRVTLRCSPRSGDLSVYWYQQSLDQGLQFLIQYYNGEERAKGNILERFSAQQFPDLHSELNLSSLELGDSALYFCASSKRGQASNTGELFFGEGSRLTVL.

V and J are TRBV7-9 and TRBJ1-3; D possibly corresponds to TRBD1 (6 bases). There are 16 residues in the CDR3. The ends were cut back, 5 bases at V and 2 bases at J, with 16 bases in the middle. Germline CDR1 is SEHNR and CDR2 is FQNEAQ (reference sequence). Here the CDR3 DNA reads TGTGCCAGCAGCCCAGCTGTGACAGGCCCTGGAAACACCATATATTTT. Translation: CASSPAVTGPGNTIYF.

The V call is TRBV7-9, the J call TRBJ2-5; 7 bases line up with TRBD2. Germline V gene lookup returns CDR1 SEHNR and CDR2 FQNEAQ (reference sequence). The trim removed 3 bases at V and 2 bases at J, leaving 9 bases unmatched. CDR3 length equals 16 residues. DNA of the CDR3: TGTGCCAGCAGCTTCCTCCGGGGGGATTTTCAAGAGACCCAGTACTTC. Its translation: CASSFLRGDFQETQYF.

This rearrangement joins TRBV11-1 to TRBJ2-7, with 10 bases identical to TRBD2. Looked up from germline, CDR1 is SGHAT and CDR2 is FQDESV (reference sequence). With V trimmed by 3 bases and J by 3 bases, 8 bases remained unmatched. The CDR3 extends over 16 amino acids. The CDR3 DNA sequence: TGTGCCAGCAGCTTCTCCGGGACTAGCGCCGTCTACGAGCAGTACTTC. Amino acid sequence: CASSFSGTSAVYEQYF.

The V gene is TRBV5-1, the J gene TRBJ2-1, with D possibly TRBD1 on 5 matching bases. V lost 0 bases and J 7 bases, leaving 11 bases between the germline ends. The CDR3 spans 14 residues. In germline, CDR1 is SGHRS, CDR2 YFSETQ. CDR3 amino acids: CASSLGGAENEQFF. The DNA of the CDR3 is TGCGCCAGCAGCTTGGGGGGCGCAGAGAATGAGCAGTTCTTC.

This chain uses TRBV11-3 with TRBJ1-2; D unclear. CDR1 is SGHNT and CDR2 is YENEEA in the germline V gene. Deletions cut 5 bases from V and 8 bases from J, with 15 bases between. This CDR3 comprises 13 residues. The CDR3 nucleotides read TGTGCCAGCAGCCCGACTGGCCGGGAGGGCTACACCTTC. It yields the protein CASSPTGREGYTF.

The chain recombines TRBV6-6 with TRBJ1-2, with 7 bases matching TRBD1. Trimming at V came to 0 bases and at J to 7 bases, leaving 8 bases not matched to a gene. CDR1 is MNHNY, CDR2 SVGAGI, per germline (reference sequence). This CDR3 contains 15 residues. The CDR3 sequence is CASSYSKQGTAGYTF. The CDR3 nucleotides are TGTGCCAGCAGTTACTCGAAGCAGGGGACAGCTGGCTACACCTTC.